This T cell receptor (beta chain) was documented in a study of graft-versus-host responses after intestinal transplantation. As for the study in general: All recipients were given anti-thymocyte globulin induction, and tacrolimus and steroids were then administered for three to four years.

This CDR3 is 14 amino acids long. The trim removed 4 bases at V and 7 bases at J, leaving 3 bases unmatched. Looked up from germline, CDR1 is LNHDA and CDR2 is SQIVND (reference sequence). Study-level points and caveats: Early post-transplant HvG declines showed an association with peak circulating GvH clone levels.

The method was immunoSEQ multiplex PCR; TCRdb's version includes in-frame clones alone and lacks a portion of them. The table records more than 95,000 clones, 75% to 95% of them present only once. As concerns this clone: What it binds is unknown.

This clonotype originated in a human donor who received an intestinal transplant. Sample: unstimulated CD4+ T cells sorted from spleen or lymph node cells, taken before intestinal transplant. The rearrangement joins TRBV19 to TRBJ2-1; 11 bases are shared with TRBD2. This CDR3 reads CASSRLAGGNEQFF. The CDR3 DNA sequence: TGTGCCAGTAGTAGGCTAGCGGGAGGAAATGAGCAGTTCTTC.